This T cell receptor (beta chain) was profiled in a study of control samples from healthy donors and cancer patients. Generated by immunoSEQ multiplex PCR, the TCRdb table keeps only in-frame clones and is missing some. Among 180,000 or so clones, 90% to 95% were seen once, and the ten largest hold over 4%. Deletions cut 1 base from V and 0 bases from J, with 14 bases between. The CDR3 runs 17 residues. CDR1 LGHNA and CDR2 YSLEER come from the germline V gene. The chain recombines TRBV4-3 with TRBJ2-3; D is possibly TRBD2 (6 bases). The specimen sequenced was blood. The TCR comes from a woman aged 55-70 years in good health. The CDR3 nucleotides read TGCGCCAGCAGCCAAGGGAGGACTGGACTAAGCACAGATACGCAGTATTTT. Its translation is CASSQGRTGLSTDTQYF.